The 13 T cell receptor beta chains below all came from one sample that was sequenced in a study of T cells in women clearing cervical HPV infection. Generated by immunoSEQ multiplex PCR, the TCRdb table keeps only in-frame clones and is missing some. The sample's table shows under 45,000 clones. The source material was blood buffy coat. The receptors shown here come from a woman between 18 and 75 years old with a cervical HPV16 infection that either progressed to CIN3+ or cleared (not recorded which).

A remark on this clone: Read sequence stops 3 residues before the CDR3 end, and the germline J gene provides the missing end. The chain couples TRBV19 to TRBJ2-2; D gene uncertain. The germline gives CDR1 LNHDA, CDR2 SQIVND (reference sequence). The CDR3 has 13 residues. Trimming pared 6 bases from V and 1 base from J, leaving 6 bases between. The CDR3 loop is CASRRQNTGELFF. The CDR3 bases that were read are TGTGCCAGTAGGAGACAGAACACCGGGGAG.

This chain's CDR3 is CASGQGALGQYF. The DNA read from the CDR3 is TGTGCCAGCGGACAGGGGGCACTCGGT. The rearrangement uses TRBV19 and TRBJ2-4; TRBD1 aligns across 11 bases. The sequence runs out 3 residues before the end of the CDR3; the remainder is reconstructed from the germline J gene. Germline V gene lookup returns CDR1 LNHDA and CDR2 SQIVND (reference sequence). The CDR3 loop spans 12 amino acids. The full variable domain, with the rest looked up from reference TRBV19 and TRBJ2-4, is DGGITQSPKYLFRKEGQNVTLSCEQNLNHDAMYWYRQDPGQGLRLIYYSQIVNDFQKGDIAEGYSVSREKKESFPLTVTSAQKNPTAFYLCASGQGALGQYFGAGTRLSVL.

Points on this clone: The CDR3 extends 3 residues past the end of the read, so its final part is completed from the germline J gene. The J gene is TRBJ1-4, the V gene TRBV30; the D is unclear. V lost 0 bases to trimming and J lost 5 bases, with 7 bases between them. The CDR3 has 13 amino acids. Germline assignment: CDR1 GTSNPN and CDR2 SVGIG (reference sequence). The CDR3 reads CAWSVSRNEKLFF. CDR3 DNA (partial): TGTGCCTGGAGTGTAAGCCGGAATGAAAAA.

A remark on this clone: The read terminates 3 residues before the CDR3 end, so the remaining end is supplied by the germline J gene. V gene TRBV12-3 or TRBV12-4 combines with J gene TRBJ2-2, with a tentative D call TRBD2 (7 bases). The CDR3 has 16 amino acids. The V end was cut by 2 bases, the J end by 0 bases, with 10 bases between. CDR3 sequence: CASSLKGGANTGELFF. The covered CDR3 bases are TGTGCCAGCAGTTTAAAAGGGGGGGCGAACACCGGGGAG.

Details on this clone: The read ends 3 residues early relative to the CDR3; the germline J gene fills the gap. The chain recombines TRBV19 with TRBJ1-6; 7 nucleotides agree with TRBD1. V shed 8 bases and J 3 bases; nucleotides not matched to a gene: 4. Germline CDR1 LNHDA, CDR2 SQIVND (reference sequence). CDR3 length: 14 residues. CDR3 loop: CASQTGNYNSPLHF. The part of the CDR3 DNA that was read is TGTGCCAGTCAGACAGGGAACTATAATTCACCC. Drawing the rest from reference TRBV19 and TRBJ1-6, the complete variable domain is DGGITQSPKYLFRKEGQNVTLSCEQNLNHDAMYWYRQDPGQGLRLIYYSQIVNDFQKGDIAEGYSVSREKKESFPLTVTSAQKNPTAFYLCASQTGNYNSPLHFGNGTRLTVT.

On this clone: Read coverage stops 3 residues before the CDR3 terminus; the germline J gene supplies the remainder. V usage is TRBV20-1 and J usage is TRBJ1-1; 7 nucleotides line up with TRBD1. This CDR3 is built from 16 residues. The V and J ends lost 3 bases and 1 base, in that order; junction bases with no gene match: 11. The V gene's germline CDR1 is DFQATT and CDR2 SNEGSKA (reference sequence). The CDR3 sequence: CSARSSPGTANTEAFF. Incomplete CDR3 DNA: TGCAGTGCTAGGTCTTCACCCGGGACAGCGAACACTGAA.

For this clone: The read ends 3 residues early relative to the CDR3; the germline J gene fills the gap. The rearrangement uses TRBV2 and TRBJ2-4; D remains ambiguous. The CDR3 sequence is 14 residues long. Germline loops: CDR1 SNHLY, CDR2 FYNNEI. The CDR3 spells CASSEALSNGGQYF. The sequenced part of the CDR3 DNA is TGTGCCAGCAGTGAAGCGCTGAGCAACGGTGGT.

For this clone: Sequencing ends 3 residues short of the CDR3 end; the germline J gene provides the rest. The V call is TRBV5-6, the J call TRBJ2-7; 7 bases map to TRBD1. CDR1 and CDR2 from the germline V gene are SGHDT and YYEEEE. This CDR3 region has 15 residues. Trimming removed 3 bases from V and 2 bases from J; junction bases left unmatched: 8. The CDR3 reads CASSSTGTETYEQYF. The sequenced part of the CDR3 DNA is TGTGCCAGCAGCTCGACCGGGACAGAGACCTACGAG.

Note on this clone: From the germline J gene comes the end of the CDR3, since the read stops 3 residues before it. This chain joins TRBV20-1 and TRBJ2-5; 7 positions match TRBD2. Germline V lookup: CDR1 DFQATT, CDR2 SNEGSKA (reference sequence). V trimming: 6 bases; J trimming: 5 bases; junction bases outside the gene matches: 9. The CDR3 spans 13 residues. Partial CDR3 DNA: TGCAGTGCCGCAACGGGGAGGGCTGAGACC. This codes for CSAATGRAET. The full CDR3 is CSAATGRAETQYF.

On this clone itself: The read comes to an end 3 residues before the CDR3 does, leaving the germline J gene to fill in the end. The chain recombines TRBV7-9 with TRBJ1-2; D is ambiguous. Trimming left V 4 bases short and J 5 bases short, with 5 bases between. The CDR3 is 11 residues long. CDR1 and CDR2 from the germline V gene are SEHNR and FQNEAQ (reference sequence). The part of the CDR3 DNA that was read is TGTGCCAGCAGCTACAATTATGGC. The encoded protein is CASSYNYG. The full CDR3 is CASSYNYGYTF.

Worth noting for this clone: The CDR3 is cut off 3 residues early in the read; its end comes from the germline J gene. The V and J genes are TRBV30 and TRBJ1-2, with a tentative D call TRBD1 (6 bases). CDR3 length equals 16 residues. The germline V gene has CDR1 GTSNPN and CDR2 SVGIG (reference sequence). The sequenced CDR3 bases are TGTGCCTGGAGTGTACTGGCGGGGGGGCGATCAGATACC. This sequence encodes CAWSVLAGGRSDT. The entire CDR3 protein reads CAWSVLAGGRSDTYTF.

About this clone: The sequenced fragment ends 3 residues before the CDR3 boundary, so the rest is inferred from the germline J gene. V usage is TRBV10-3 and J usage is TRBJ2-7, with D possibly being TRBD1 (6 bases). Germline V gene data show CDR1 as ENHRY and CDR2 as SYGVKD. The CDR3 is made up of 15 amino acids. V gave up 3 bases and J gave up 0 bases, with 12 bases separating them. CDR3 protein: CAISEQGKGSYEQYF. CDR3 DNA (partial): TGTGCCATCAGTGAACAGGGAAAGGGCTCCTACGAG.

As regards this clone: The junction does not match germline at one end; this may be a read error. The read finishes 3 residues shy of the CDR3 end, and the germline J gene is used to complete it. The same CDR3 also results from other DNA sequences found in this sample. This sequence joins TRBV7-2 and TRBJ1-3; 7 positions match TRBD1. The CDR3 totals 14 residues. Germline-derived CDR1 and CDR2 are SGHTA and FQGNSA. CDR3: CASSPTGFGNTIYF. Incomplete CDR3 DNA: TGTGCCAGCAGCCCGACAGGGTTTGGAAACACA.